These T cell receptor beta chains were read from a single sample in a study of T cells after yellow fever vaccination. TCRdb reprocessed the 5' RACE reads with MiXCR, giving one entry per CDR3 protein. The table has around 400,000 distinct CDR3 sequences, around 10% seen once. This specimen consisted of PBMCs, obtained on the day of the first yellow fever vaccination. The receptors here all came from a man aged 18 to 35 who received the YFV17D yellow fever vaccine. CDR3s include the opening cysteine and the closing phenylalanine or tryptophan. Each record gives: clone size, J gene, V gene, D gene, CDR3 DNA, CDR3 protein. A D gene is named only where the DNA matches it firmly. Not every row has a clone size; where given, it reads once, few, many or a size class.

abundance: -; j_gene: TRBJ2-1; v_gene: TRBV11-2; d_gene: -; CDR3nt: TGTGCCAGCAGCTTAGAGGCGCGTTGGGGGGCCCACAATGAGCAGTTCTTC; CDR3aa: CASSLEARWGAHNEQFF
abundance: -; j_gene: TRBJ1-5; v_gene: TRBV30; d_gene: TRBD1; CDR3nt: TGTGCCTGCCAACGGGACAGCAACAATCAGCCCCAGCATTTT; CDR3aa: CACQRDSNNQPQHF
abundance: -; j_gene: TRBJ2-2; v_gene: TRBV5-4; d_gene: TRBD2; CDR3nt: TGTGCCAGCAATCCCGGACTAGCGGGGGGGTACACCGGGGAGCTGTTTTTT; CDR3aa: CASNPGLAGGYTGELFF
abundance: many; j_gene: TRBJ2-2; v_gene: TRBV3-1; d_gene: -; CDR3nt: TGTGCCAGCAGCCAAGAACCCGGGGAGCTGTTTTTT; CDR3aa: CASSQEPGELFF
abundance: few; j_gene: TRBJ2-1; v_gene: TRBV4-2; d_gene: -; CDR3nt: TGTGCCAGCAGCCAAAACAGGGACTCCTACAATGAGCAGTTCTTC; CDR3aa: CASSQNRDSYNEQFF
abundance: few; j_gene: TRBJ2-1; v_gene: TRBV7-7; d_gene: -; CDR3nt: TGTGCTAGCAGCTTAGGAGGGATCTTCGGTGAGCAGTTCTTC; CDR3aa: CASSLGGIFGEQFF
abundance: -; j_gene: TRBJ2-2; v_gene: TRBV11-2; d_gene: TRBD1; CDR3nt: TGTGCCAGCAGCCTGTGGACAGGACCCGGGGAGCTGTTTTTT; CDR3aa: CASSLWTGPGELFF
abundance: few; j_gene: TRBJ1-6; v_gene: TRBV27; d_gene: -; CDR3nt: TGTGCCAGCCATGACCCAGCGGAATGGAATTCACCCCTCCACTTT; CDR3aa: CASHDPAEWNSPLHF
abundance: -; j_gene: TRBJ2-1; v_gene: TRBV30; d_gene: TRBD2; CDR3nt: TGTGCCGGGACTAGCGGGAATGACAATGAGCAGTTCTTC; CDR3aa: CAGTSGNDNEQFF
abundance: -; j_gene: TRBJ2-5; v_gene: TRBV27; d_gene: -; CDR3nt: TGTGCCAGCAGTTTACTGGGGGTTGAGACCCAGTACTTC; CDR3aa: CASSLLGVETQYF
abundance: few; j_gene: TRBJ1-3; v_gene: TRBV7-2; d_gene: TRBD1; CDR3nt: TGTGCCAGCAGTCGAATCACAGGGGCTGGAAACACCATATATTTT; CDR3aa: CASSRITGAGNTIYF
abundance: -; j_gene: TRBJ2-5; v_gene: TRBV20-1; d_gene: -; CDR3nt: TGCAGTGCCTACCCAGGACAAGAGACCCAGTACTTC; CDR3aa: CSAYPGQETQYF
abundance: -; j_gene: TRBJ1-6; v_gene: TRBV7-9; d_gene: -; CDR3nt: TGTGCCAGCAGCTCCTCAGGGGATTCACCCCTCCACTTT; CDR3aa: CASSSSGDSPLHF
abundance: few; j_gene: TRBJ1-4; v_gene: TRBV27; d_gene: TRBD1; CDR3nt: TGTGCCAGCAGTTCGACAGGGGGGTTCTCAACCGATGAAAAACTGTTTTTT; CDR3aa: CASSSTGGFSTDEKLFF
abundance: -; j_gene: TRBJ2-5; v_gene: TRBV7-2; d_gene: -; CDR3nt: TGTGCCAGCAGCGGGGGGCAGGGGTCGGAGACCCAGTACTTC; CDR3aa: CASSGGQGSETQYF
abundance: -; j_gene: TRBJ2-3; v_gene: TRBV4-3; d_gene: -; CDR3nt: TGCGCCAGCAGCCATCAACAGGGCGGGGGCACAGATACGCAGTATTTT; CDR3aa: CASSHQQGGGTDTQYF
abundance: many; j_gene: TRBJ2-1; v_gene: TRBV24-1; d_gene: TRBD2; CDR3nt: TGTGCCACCAGTGAAACGACTAGCGGGGAGGGGGGGCAGTTCTTC; CDR3aa: CATSETTSGEGGQFF
abundance: few; j_gene: TRBJ2-1; v_gene: TRBV3-1; d_gene: -; CDR3nt: TGTGCCAGCAGCCAAGATCCGAGCGATGAGCAGTTCTTC; CDR3aa: CASSQDPSDEQFF
abundance: -; j_gene: TRBJ1-1; v_gene: TRBV5-1; d_gene: -; CDR3nt: TGCGCCAGCAGCCGGGATGGAGGTGACAGTGAAGCTTTCTTT; CDR3aa: CASSRDGGDSEAFF
abundance: -; j_gene: TRBJ2-2; v_gene: TRBV5-1; d_gene: TRBD1; CDR3nt: TGCGCCAGCAGCTTTCGTACAGGGGGGACCACCGGGGAGCTGTTTTTT; CDR3aa: CASSFRTGGTTGELFF
abundance: many; j_gene: TRBJ2-1; v_gene: TRBV4-1; d_gene: -; CDR3nt: TGCGCCAGCAGCCAAAGTAAGCTCGACCACGGATACAATGAGCAGTTCTTC; CDR3aa: CASSQSKLDHGYNEQFF
abundance: -; j_gene: TRBJ1-2; v_gene: TRBV7-8; d_gene: -; CDR3nt: TGTGCCAGCAGCTTGACAGCTCTCGGTGGCTACACCTTC; CDR3aa: CASSLTALGGYTF
abundance: -; j_gene: TRBJ1-1; v_gene: TRBV5-5; d_gene: -; CDR3nt: TGTGACAGCAGCCCAGGACAGCTGGAGATGAACACTGAAGCTTTCTTT; CDR3aa: CDSSPGQLEMNTEAFF
abundance: many; j_gene: TRBJ2-7; v_gene: TRBV6-5; d_gene: -; CDR3nt: TGTGCCAGCAGTTACTCCCTGGACAGCGCCTACGAGCAGTACTTC; CDR3aa: CASSYSLDSAYEQYF
abundance: few; j_gene: TRBJ1-1; v_gene: TRBV5-1; d_gene: -; CDR3nt: TGCGCCGGCCAGGGGAACACTGAAGCTTTCTTT; CDR3aa: CAGQGNTEAFF
abundance: -; j_gene: TRBJ2-1; v_gene: TRBV5-1; d_gene: -; CDR3nt: TGCGCCAGCATGGGACCCTATGGGGATGAGCAGTTCTTC; CDR3aa: CASMGPYGDEQFF
abundance: few; j_gene: TRBJ2-2; v_gene: TRBV7-2; d_gene: TRBD2; CDR3nt: TGTGCCAGCAGCCCTGGCGGGGGGGCAGCCGGGGAGCTGTTTTTT; CDR3aa: CASSPGGGAAGELFF
abundance: -; j_gene: TRBJ2-7; v_gene: TRBV30; d_gene: TRBD2; CDR3nt: TGTGCCTGGAGTGCCAACAGCAATAGCGGGGGGGTCTTCAACTACGAGCAGTACTTC; CDR3aa: CAWSANSNSGGVFNYEQYF
abundance: -; j_gene: TRBJ2-3; v_gene: TRBV24-1; d_gene: -; CDR3nt: TGTGCCACCTCAACTGGGGGCGGCACAGATACGCAGTATTTT; CDR3aa: CATSTGGGTDTQYF